The next 16 T cell receptor beta chains were all read from a single sample in a study of blood T cells in healthy people across ages. A J-beta primer mix and a sample-barcoded 5' primer were used in a second PCR of roughly 7 to 12 cycles. TCRdb called the 5' RACE reads again in MiXCR, with one record for every CDR3 protein. The repertoire holds 580,000 or so distinct CDR3 sequences, with more than 45% as singletons. The material sequenced was blood. The receptors originated from a man aged 80 or over in good health.

This clonotype came up a few times. The rearrangement joins TRBV9 to TRBJ2-1; 8 bases line up with TRBD2. J lost 4 bases, V lost 7 bases, and 7 bases had no gene match. The germline V gene has CDR1 SGDLS and CDR2 YYNGEE. This CDR3 is 14 amino acids long. This CDR3 reads CASETGRGYNEQFF. As DNA, the CDR3 is TGTGCCAGCGAGACCGGGAGGGGGTACAATGAGCAGTTCTTC.

Regarding this clonotype: Sequence at one end of the junction differs from germline and may be a read error. The genes are TRBV4-2 and TRBJ1-2; D not resolved. Germline CDR1 LGHNA, CDR2 YNFKEQ. This CDR3 region has 15 residues. The DNA for the CDR3 is TGTGCCAGCAGCCAGTACGGAGCGGGTTACTATAGCTACACCTTC. This gives the protein CASSQYGAGYYSYTF.

This clonotype occurred a few times. The V call is TRBV4-2, the J call TRBJ2-3; 8 bases align to TRBD2. CDR1 and CDR2 (germline): LGHNA, YNFKEQ. The CDR3 totals 16 residues. V was pared by 1 base and J by 0 bases, with 3 bases of the junction left unmatched. CDR3 in DNA: TGTGCCAGCAGCCAAGTTGGCGGGAGGAGCACAGATACGCAGTATTTT. It specifies CASSQVGGRSTDTQYF.

A word on this clonotype: One junction end does not reproduce the germline sequence, and a read error may be involved. The chain couples TRBV6-2 or TRBV6-3 to TRBJ2-5, with no clear D. The CDR3 has 15 amino acids. Germline V lookup: CDR1 MNHEY, CDR2 SVGEGT. Here the CDR3 DNA reads TGTGCCAGCAGTCCCCACTCCGCTGCACAAGAGACTCAGTACTTC. It encodes CASSPHSAAQETQYF.

The sample holds many counts of this clonotype. V is TRBV6-6 and J is TRBJ2-7; no reliable D call. The CDR3 totals 10 residues. With 6 bases removed from V and 6 bases from J, the gap between germline ends came to 6 bases. In germline, CDR1 is MNHNY, CDR2 SVGAGI (reference sequence). CDR3 nucleotide sequence: TGTGCCAGCAGCCAATCCGAGCAGTACTTC. Protein product: CASSQSEQYF.

There are a few counts of this clonotype. The rearrangement joins TRBV2 to TRBJ2-5; D not resolved. The CDR3 spans 12 residues. Germline CDR1 and CDR2: SNHLY and FYNNEI. Between the trimmed V and J ends, which lost 6 bases and 2 bases, there was a span of 7 bases. The CDR3 loop reads CASSVEQETQYF. Here the CDR3 DNA reads TGTGCCAGCAGCGTGGAGCAAGAGACCCAGTACTTC.

The chain joins TRBV12-3 or TRBV12-4 to TRBJ2-5, with D perhaps TRBD1 or TRBD2 (5 bases each). V gave up 3 bases and J gave up 5 bases, with 16 bases separating them. The CDR3 consists of 15 residues. CDR3 sequence: CASSFRGTREETQYF. DNA for the CDR3: TGTGCCAGCAGTTTTCGGGGCACCAGAGAGGAGACCCAGTACTTC.

This chain's CDR3 is CASSYAGGHQPQHF. CDR3 DNA: TGTGCCAGCAGTTACGCAGGGGGCCATCAGCCCCAGCATTTT. This chain links TRBV6-5 with TRBJ1-5; 8 bases map to TRBD1. The germline gives CDR1 MNHEY, CDR2 SVGAGI. Trimming removed 2 bases from V and 5 bases from J; junction bases left unmatched: 2. The CDR3 sequence is 14 residues long.

This clonotype was seen only a few times. The V gene is TRBV3-1, the J gene TRBJ1-6; D gene uncertain. This CDR3 comprises 13 residues. V was trimmed by 0 bases and J by 7 bases, leaving 4 bases between them. The germline V gene has CDR1 LGHDT and CDR2 YNNKEL (reference sequence). In DNA form, the CDR3 reads TGTGCCAGCAGCCAAGATACCAATTCACCCCTCCACTTT. Its protein is CASSQDTNSPLHF. Drawing the rest from reference TRBV3-1 and TRBJ1-6, the complete variable domain is DTAVSQTPKYLVTQMGNDKSIKCEQNLGHDTMYWYKQDSKKFLKIMFSYNNKELIINETVPNRFSPKSPDKAHLNLHINSLELGDSAVYFCASSQDTNSPLHFGNGTRLTVT.

This chain links TRBV12-3 or TRBV12-4 with TRBJ1-6; D gene uncertain. Trimming stripped 3 bases from V and 10 bases from J, with 4 bases between. There are 11 residues in the CDR3. The CDR3 here is CASSFGSPLHF. In nucleotides, the CDR3 is TGTGCCAGCAGTTTTGGGTCACCCCTCCACTTT.

The chain combines TRBV12-5 with TRBJ2-1; D gene unclear. This CDR3 contains 14 residues. From germline, CDR1 is LGHNT and CDR2 FRNRAP. The V and J ends lost 6 bases and 5 bases respectively, with 14 bases between them. The CDR3 sequence: CASGTGRAHNEQFF. As DNA, the CDR3 is TGTGCTAGTGGCACTGGAAGGGCCCACAATGAGCAGTTCTTC.

The V call is TRBV3-1, the J call TRBJ2-7, with 9 bases lining up with TRBD2. The germline V gene encodes CDR1 LGHDT and CDR2 YNNKEL (reference sequence). CDR3 length: 15 residues. J was trimmed by 2 bases and V by 4 bases; bases with no gene match: 6. CDR3 sequence: CASSLAGALAYEQYF. The CDR3, as DNA: TGTGCCAGCAGCCTAGCGGGGGCCCTTGCCTACGAGCAGTACTTC.

V is TRBV21-1 and J is TRBJ2-3. TRBV21-1 is a known pseudogene. The CDR3 length is 17 residues. CDR3 residues: CASSTEGVKKNTDTQYF. The CDR3 DNA reads as TGTGCCAGCAGCACCGAAGGTGTCAAAAAGAACACAGATACGCAGTATTTT.

This clonotype was observed a handful of times. The chain is built from TRBV2 and TRBJ2-5, with 8 bases identical to TRBD1. The CDR3 consists of 13 residues. Germline-derived CDR1 and CDR2 are SNHLY and FYNNEI. The V gene end was trimmed by 7 bases and the J gene end by 5 bases; junction bases not matched to a gene: 6. CDR3 coding DNA: TGTGCCAGCAATCCTGACAGGGGTGAGACCCAGTACTTC. Protein product: CASNPDRGETQYF.

This clonotype showed up just once. The chain links TRBV21-1 to TRBJ1-5; the D call in the table, TRBD1, was not verified against the DNA. TRBV21-1 is labeled a pseudogene. CDR3 size: 17 residues. In DNA, the CDR3 is TGTGCCAGCAGCACATTCGGAGGGCAGGGGGTAGGTCAGCCCCAGCATTTT. Its protein is CASSTFGGQGVGQPQHF.

The sample holds a few counts of this clonotype. The J gene is TRBJ2-1, the V gene TRBV18, with 7 positions matching TRBD2. V lost 0 bases and J lost 1; bases outside the gene matches: 6. Germline CDR1 reads KGHSH; CDR2 reads LQKENI. The length of the CDR3 is 17 residues. CDR3 bases: TGTGCCAGCTCACCACCGCGGGGGTCGGAGTCCTACAATGAGCAGTTCTTC. This codes for CASSPPRGSESYNEQFF.